This TCR beta chain derives from a study of blood T cell repertoires in COVID-19. Deletions cut 5 bases from V and 7 bases from J, with 12 bases between. This CDR3 has 14 amino acids. Germline-derived CDR1 and CDR2 are MDHEN and SYDVKM. Generated by immunoSEQ multiplex PCR, the TCRdb table keeps only in-frame clones and is missing some. This table has some 80,000 clones, about 86% appearing once. Concerning this clone: Other DNA variants within this sample encode the same CDR3.

The gene calls are TRBV28 and TRBJ1-6; possible D gene TRBD1, 6 bases. The source material was peripheral blood. This receptor was obtained from a man older than 75 with acute or convalescent COVID-19. This CDR3 reads CASSPGQGNSPLHF. DNA of the CDR3: TGTGCCAGCAGTCCTGGGCAGGGGAATTCACCCCTCCACTTT.